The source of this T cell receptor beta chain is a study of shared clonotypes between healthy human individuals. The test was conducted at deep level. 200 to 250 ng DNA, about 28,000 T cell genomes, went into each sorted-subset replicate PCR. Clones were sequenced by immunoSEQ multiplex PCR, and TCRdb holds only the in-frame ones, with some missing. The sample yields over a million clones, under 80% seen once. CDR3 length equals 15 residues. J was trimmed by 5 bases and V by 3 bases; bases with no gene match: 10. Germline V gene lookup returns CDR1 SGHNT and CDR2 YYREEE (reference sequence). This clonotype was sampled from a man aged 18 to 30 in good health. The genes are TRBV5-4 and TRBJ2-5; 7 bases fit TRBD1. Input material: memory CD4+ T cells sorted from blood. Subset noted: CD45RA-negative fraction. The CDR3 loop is CASSSAKDRAETQYF. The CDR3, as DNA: TGTGCCAGCAGCTCCGCTAAAGACAGGGCGGAGACCCAGTACTTC.